This T cell receptor beta chain is from a study of T cell repertoires in cytomegalovirus infection. To note about this clonotype: What it binds is not known.

Whole-study findings and limits: It was HLA-C-restricted CMV-specific TCR beta clonotypes that dominated the response ex vivo.

Using its own MiXCR run on the reads, TCRdb lists one record per CDR3 protein. The sample includes under 150,000 distinct CDR3 sequences, roughly 9% of them seen just once. The CDR3 loop spans 11 amino acids. Per the germline V gene, CDR1 is SNHLY and CDR2 is FYNNEI. The V end was cut by 6 bases, the J end by 7 bases, with 10 bases between. The sequence derives from a human donor in good health (CMV status not recorded). Some clones in this sample may be carry-over from other donors' samples. What was sequenced was PBMCs. V usage is TRBV2 and J usage is TRBJ2-7; maybe TRBD1 (6 bases). CDR3 DNA: TGTGCCAGCAGGGTACAGGGTGAGCAGTACTTC. It encodes CASRVQGEQYF.